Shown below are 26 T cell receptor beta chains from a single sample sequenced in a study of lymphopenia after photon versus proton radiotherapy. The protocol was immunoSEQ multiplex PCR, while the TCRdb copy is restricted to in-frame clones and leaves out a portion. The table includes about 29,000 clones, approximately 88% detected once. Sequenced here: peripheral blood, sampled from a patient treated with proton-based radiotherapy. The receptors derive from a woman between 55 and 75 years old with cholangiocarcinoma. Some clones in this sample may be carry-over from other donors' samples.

This chain's CDR3 is CASSDAVTDTQYF. CDR3 sequence (DNA): TGTGCCAGCAGTGATGCGGTCACAGATACGCAGTATTTT. This chain uses TRBV6-4 with TRBJ2-3; D not certain. The CDR3 consists of 13 residues. CDR1 and CDR2 from the germline V gene are MRHNA and SNTAGT. The ends were cut back, 3 bases at V and 2 bases at J, with 6 bases in the middle.

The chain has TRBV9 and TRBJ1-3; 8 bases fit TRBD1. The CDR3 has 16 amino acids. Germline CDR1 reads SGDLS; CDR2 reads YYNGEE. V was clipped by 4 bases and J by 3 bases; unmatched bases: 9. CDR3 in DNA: TGTGCCAGCAGCCCCAGGACAGGGATGGATGGAAACACCATATATTTT. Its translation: CASSPRTGMDGNTIYF.

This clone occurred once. The CDR3 loop is CATSGREGSRQPQHF. CDR3 sequence (DNA): TGTGCCACCTCGGGCAGGGAGGGTTCTAGACAGCCCCAGCATTTT. J is TRBJ1-5 and V is TRBV6-5; possible D gene TRBD1, 5 bases. Germline V lookup: CDR1 MNHEY, CDR2 SVGAGI. The V end lost 10 bases, the J end lost 7 bases, and 23 bases lay between the germline ends. This CDR3 is built from 15 residues.

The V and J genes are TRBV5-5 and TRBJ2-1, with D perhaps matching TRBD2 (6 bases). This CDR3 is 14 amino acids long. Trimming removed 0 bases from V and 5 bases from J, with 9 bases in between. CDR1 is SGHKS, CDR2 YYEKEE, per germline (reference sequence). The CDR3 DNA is TGTGCCAGCAGCTTGGCTCCGGGAGACAATGAGCAGTTCTTC. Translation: CASSLAPGDNEQFF.

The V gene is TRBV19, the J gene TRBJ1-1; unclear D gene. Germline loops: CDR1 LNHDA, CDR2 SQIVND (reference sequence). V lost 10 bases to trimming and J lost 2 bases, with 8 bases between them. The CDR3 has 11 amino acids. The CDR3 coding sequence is TGTGCCACCACCTTAAACACTGAAGCTTTCTTT. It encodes CATTLNTEAFF.

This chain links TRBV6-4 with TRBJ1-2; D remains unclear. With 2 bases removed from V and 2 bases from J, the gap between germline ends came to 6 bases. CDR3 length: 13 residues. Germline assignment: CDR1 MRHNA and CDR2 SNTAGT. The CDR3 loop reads CASSDGKNYGYTF. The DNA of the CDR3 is TGTGCCAGCAGTGACGGGAAAAACTATGGCTACACCTTC.

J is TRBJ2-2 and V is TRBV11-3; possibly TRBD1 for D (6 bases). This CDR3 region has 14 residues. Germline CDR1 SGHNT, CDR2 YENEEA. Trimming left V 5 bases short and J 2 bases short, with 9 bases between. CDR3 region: CASSRDTNTGELFF. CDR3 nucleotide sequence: TGTGCCAGCAGCAGGGACACCAACACCGGGGAGCTGTTTTTT. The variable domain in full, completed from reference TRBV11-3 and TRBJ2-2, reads EAGVVQSPRYKIIEKKQPVAFWCNPISGHNTLYWYLQNLGQGPELLIRYENEEAVDDSQLPKDRFSAERLKGVDSTLKIQPAELGDSAVYLCASSRDTNTGELFFGEGSRLTVL.

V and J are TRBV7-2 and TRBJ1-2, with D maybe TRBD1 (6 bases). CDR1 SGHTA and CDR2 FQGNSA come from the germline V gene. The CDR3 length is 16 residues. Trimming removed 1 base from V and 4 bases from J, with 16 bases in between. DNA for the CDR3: TGTGCCAGCAGCTTAGTAGGGGGGCCGGCTGGCTATGGCTACACCTTC. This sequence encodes CASSLVGGPAGYGYTF.

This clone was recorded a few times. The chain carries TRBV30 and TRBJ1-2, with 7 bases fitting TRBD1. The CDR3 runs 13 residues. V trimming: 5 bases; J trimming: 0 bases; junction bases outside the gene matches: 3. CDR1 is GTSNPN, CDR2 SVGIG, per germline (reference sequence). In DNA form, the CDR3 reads TGTGCCTGGGGGGACAGCACTAACTATGGCTACACCTTC. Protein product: CAWGDSTNYGYTF.

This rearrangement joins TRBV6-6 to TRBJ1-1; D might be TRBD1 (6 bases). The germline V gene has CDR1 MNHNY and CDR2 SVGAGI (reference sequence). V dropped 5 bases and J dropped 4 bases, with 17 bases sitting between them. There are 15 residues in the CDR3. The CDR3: CASSLLTKGGTEAFF. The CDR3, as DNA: TGTGCCAGCAGTCTACTGACAAAAGGGGGCACTGAAGCTTTCTTT.

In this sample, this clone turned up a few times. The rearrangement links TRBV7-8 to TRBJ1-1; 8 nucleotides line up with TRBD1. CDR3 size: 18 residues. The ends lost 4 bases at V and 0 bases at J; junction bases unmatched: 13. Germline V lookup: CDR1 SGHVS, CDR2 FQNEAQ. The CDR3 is CASSSTDRATIMNTEAFF. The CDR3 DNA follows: TGTGCCAGCAGCTCAACGGACAGGGCGACTATCATGAACACTGAAGCTTTCTTT. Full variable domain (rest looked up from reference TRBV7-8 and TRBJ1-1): GAGVSQSPRYKVAKRGQDVALRCDPISGHVSLFWYQQALGQGPEFLTYFQNEAQLDKSGLPSDRFFAERPEGSVSTLKIQRTQQEDSAVYLCASSSTDRATIMNTEAFFGQGTRLTVV.

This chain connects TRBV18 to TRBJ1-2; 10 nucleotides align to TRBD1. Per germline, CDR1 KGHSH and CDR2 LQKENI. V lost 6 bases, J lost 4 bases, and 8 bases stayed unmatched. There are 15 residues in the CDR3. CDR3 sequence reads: CASSEGQGIGYGYTF. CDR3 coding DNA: TGTGCCAGCTCGGAGGGACAGGGGATTGGCTATGGCTACACCTTC.

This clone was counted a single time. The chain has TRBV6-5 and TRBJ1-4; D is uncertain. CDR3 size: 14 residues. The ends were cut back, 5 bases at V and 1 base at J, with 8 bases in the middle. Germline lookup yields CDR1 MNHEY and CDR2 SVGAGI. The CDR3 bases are TGTGCCAGCAGTAGGACGAGAACTAATGAAAAACTGTTTTTT. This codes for CASSRTRTNEKLFF.

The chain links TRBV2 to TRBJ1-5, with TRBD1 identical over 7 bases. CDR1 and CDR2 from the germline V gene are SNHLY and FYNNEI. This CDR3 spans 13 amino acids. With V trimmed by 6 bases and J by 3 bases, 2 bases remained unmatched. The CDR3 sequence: CASRTGFNQPQHF. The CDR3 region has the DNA TGTGCCAGCAGGACAGGGTTCAATCAGCCCCAGCATTTT.

The CDR3 nucleotides read TGCGCCAGCAGCTTGGAGGGCGCCGGTCAGCCCCAGCATTTT. It is translated as CASSLEGAGQPQHF. The gene calls are TRBV5-1 and TRBJ1-5; D remains unclear. Per germline, CDR1 SGHRS and CDR2 YFSETQ. The CDR3 loop spans 14 amino acids. V lost 0 bases and J lost 6, with 10 bases in between.

The DNA for the CDR3 is TGTGCCAGCAGCTTGGGACAGGATTATGAGCAGTTCTTC. This translates into CASSLGQDYEQFF. The V call is TRBV5-4, the J call TRBJ2-1; possible D gene TRBD1, 6 bases. Germline CDR1 is SGHNT and CDR2 is YYREEE (reference sequence). V was pared by 0 bases and J by 8 bases, with 9 bases between. The CDR3 runs to 13 residues.

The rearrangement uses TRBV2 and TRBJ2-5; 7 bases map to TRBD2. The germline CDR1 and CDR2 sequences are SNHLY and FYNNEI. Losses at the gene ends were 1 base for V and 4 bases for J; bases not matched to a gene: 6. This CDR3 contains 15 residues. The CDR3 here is CASSEDVGEGETQYF. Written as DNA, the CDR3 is TGTGCCAGCAGTGAAGATGTGGGGGAGGGAGAGACCCAGTACTTC.

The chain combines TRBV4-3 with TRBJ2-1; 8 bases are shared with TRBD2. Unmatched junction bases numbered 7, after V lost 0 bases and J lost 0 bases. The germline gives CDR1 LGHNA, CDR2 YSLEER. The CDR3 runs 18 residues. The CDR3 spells CASSQDFGLAGSYNEQFF. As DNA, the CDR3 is TGCGCCAGCAGCCAAGATTTTGGGCTAGCGGGCTCCTACAATGAGCAGTTCTTC.

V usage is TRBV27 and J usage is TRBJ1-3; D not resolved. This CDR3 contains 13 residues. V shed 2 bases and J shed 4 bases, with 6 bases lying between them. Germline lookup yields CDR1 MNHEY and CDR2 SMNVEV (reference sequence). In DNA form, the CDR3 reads TGTGCCAGCAGTTTAGCTCGAGGAAACACCATATATTTT. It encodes CASSLARGNTIYF.

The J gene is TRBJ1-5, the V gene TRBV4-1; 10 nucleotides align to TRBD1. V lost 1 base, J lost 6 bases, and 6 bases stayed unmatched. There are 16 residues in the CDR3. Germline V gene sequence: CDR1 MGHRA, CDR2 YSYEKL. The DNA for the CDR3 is TGCGCCAGCAGCCAAGCCATGACAGGGGGCGGTCAGCCCCAGCATTTT. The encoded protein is CASSQAMTGGGQPQHF.

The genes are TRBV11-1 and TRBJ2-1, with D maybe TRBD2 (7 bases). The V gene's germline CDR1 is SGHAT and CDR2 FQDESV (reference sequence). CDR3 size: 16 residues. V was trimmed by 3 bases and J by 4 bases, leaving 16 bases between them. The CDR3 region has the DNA TGTGCCAGCAGCTTGGGAGGGGGTAGGAATTACAATGAGCAGTTCTTC. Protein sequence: CASSLGGGRNYNEQFF.

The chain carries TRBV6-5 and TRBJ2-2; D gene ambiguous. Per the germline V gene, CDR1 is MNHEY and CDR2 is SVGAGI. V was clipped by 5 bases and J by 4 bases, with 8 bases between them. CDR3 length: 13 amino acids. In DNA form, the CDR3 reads TGTGCCAGCAGTACACGGACCACCGGGGAGCTGTTTTTT. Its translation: CASSTRTTGELFF.

CDR3 bases: TGTGCCAGTAGTGAAGGTTGGGACGAGCAGTACTTC. Translated, it gives CASSEGWDEQYF. The rearrangement uses TRBV14 and TRBJ2-7; D is unclear. Trimming stripped 9 bases from V and 5 bases from J, with 14 bases between. The CDR3 loop spans 12 amino acids. The V gene's germline CDR1 is SGHDN and CDR2 FVKESK. Based on the CDR3 plus reference TRBV14 and TRBJ2-7, the full variable domain is EAGVTQFPSHSVIEKGQTVTLRCDPISGHDNLYWYRRVMGKEIKFLLHFVKESKQDESGMPNNRFLAERTGGTYSTLKVQPAELEDSGVYFCASSEGWDEQYFGPGTRLTVT.

CDR3 nucleotide sequence: TGTGCCAGCAGTTACTTGCAGGGGGGTTACAATGAGCAGTTCTTC. Translation gives CASSYLQGGYNEQFF. The chain has TRBV6-6 and TRBJ2-1, with D perhaps TRBD1 (7 bases). The CDR3 runs 15 residues. Germline V gene lookup returns CDR1 MNHNY and CDR2 SVGAGI (reference sequence). V shed 1 base and J shed 4 bases, with 11 bases lying between them.

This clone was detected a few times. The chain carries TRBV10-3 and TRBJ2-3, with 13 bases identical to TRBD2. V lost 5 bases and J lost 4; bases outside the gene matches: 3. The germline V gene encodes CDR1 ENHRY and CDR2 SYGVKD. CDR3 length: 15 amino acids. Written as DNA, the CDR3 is TGTGCCATCAGTAGGACTAGCGGGAGTGCAGATACGCAGTATTTT. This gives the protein CAISRTSGSADTQYF.

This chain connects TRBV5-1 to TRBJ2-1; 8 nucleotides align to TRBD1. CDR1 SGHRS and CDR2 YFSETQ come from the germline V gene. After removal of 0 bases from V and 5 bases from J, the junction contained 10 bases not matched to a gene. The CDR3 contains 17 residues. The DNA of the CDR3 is TGCGCCAGCAGCTTGGCCAGGAGGGACAGGTTAGACAATGAGCAGTTCTTC. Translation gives CASSLARRDRLDNEQFF.